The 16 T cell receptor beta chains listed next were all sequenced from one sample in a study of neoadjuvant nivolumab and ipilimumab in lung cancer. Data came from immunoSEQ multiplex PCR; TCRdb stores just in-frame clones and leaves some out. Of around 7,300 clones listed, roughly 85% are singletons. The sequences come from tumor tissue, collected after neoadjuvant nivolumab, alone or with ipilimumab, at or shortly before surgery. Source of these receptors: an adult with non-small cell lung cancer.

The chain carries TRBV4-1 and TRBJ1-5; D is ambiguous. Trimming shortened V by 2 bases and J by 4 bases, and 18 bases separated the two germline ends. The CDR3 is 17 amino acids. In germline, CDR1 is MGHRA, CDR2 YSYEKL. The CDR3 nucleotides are TGCGCCAGCAGCCAACACCATATTAGCCTGGGAAATCAGCCCCAGCATTTT. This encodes CASSQHHISLGNQPQHF.

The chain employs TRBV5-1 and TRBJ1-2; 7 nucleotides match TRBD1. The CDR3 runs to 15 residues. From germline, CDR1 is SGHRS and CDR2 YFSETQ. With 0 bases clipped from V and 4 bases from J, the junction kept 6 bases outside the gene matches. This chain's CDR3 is CASSLGWDSLYGYTF. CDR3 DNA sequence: TGCGCCAGCAGCTTGGGCTGGGACAGCCTCTATGGCTACACCTTC. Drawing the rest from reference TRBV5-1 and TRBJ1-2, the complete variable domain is KAGVTQTPRYLIKTRGQQVTLSCSPISGHRSVSWYQQTPGQGLQFLFEYFSETQRNKGNFPGRFSGRQFSNSRSEMNVSTLELGDSALYLCASSLGWDSLYGYTFGSGTRLTVV.

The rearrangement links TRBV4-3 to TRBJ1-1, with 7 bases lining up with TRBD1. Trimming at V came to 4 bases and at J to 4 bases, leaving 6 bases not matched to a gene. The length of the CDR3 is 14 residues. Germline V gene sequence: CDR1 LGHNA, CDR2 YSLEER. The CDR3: CASSPGQVGTEAFF. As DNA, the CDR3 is TGCGCCAGCAGCCCCGGACAGGTCGGCACTGAAGCTTTCTTT.

The CDR3, as DNA: TGCGCCAGCAGCCAGGATCGCCACGGGGGCTCCAGGGAGCAGTACTTC. The encoded protein is CASSQDRHGGSREQYF. J is TRBJ2-7 and V is TRBV4-1; perhaps D is TRBD1 or TRBD2 (6 bases each). The germline CDR1 and CDR2 sequences are MGHRA and YSYEKL. V was pared by 3 bases and J by 7 bases, with 22 bases between. The CDR3 covers 16 residues.

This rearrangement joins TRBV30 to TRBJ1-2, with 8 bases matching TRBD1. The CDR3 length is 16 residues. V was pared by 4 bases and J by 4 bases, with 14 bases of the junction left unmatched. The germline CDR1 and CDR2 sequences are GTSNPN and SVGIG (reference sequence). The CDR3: CAWKAPGTGAFYGYTF. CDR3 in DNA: TGTGCCTGGAAGGCCCCCGGGACAGGAGCCTTCTATGGCTACACCTTC.

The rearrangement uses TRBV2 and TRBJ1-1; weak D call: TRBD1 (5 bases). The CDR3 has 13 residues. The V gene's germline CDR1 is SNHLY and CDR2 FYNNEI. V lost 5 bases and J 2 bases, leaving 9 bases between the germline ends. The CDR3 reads CASSTDSNTEAFF. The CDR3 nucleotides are TGTGCCAGCAGTACTGACAGCAACACTGAAGCTTTCTTT.

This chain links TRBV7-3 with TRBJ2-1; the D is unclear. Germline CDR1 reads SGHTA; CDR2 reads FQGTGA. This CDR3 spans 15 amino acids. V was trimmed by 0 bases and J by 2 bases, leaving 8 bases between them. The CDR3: CASSLTSGPYNEQFF. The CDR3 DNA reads TGTGCCAGCAGCTTAACTTCCGGGCCCTACAATGAGCAGTTCTTC.

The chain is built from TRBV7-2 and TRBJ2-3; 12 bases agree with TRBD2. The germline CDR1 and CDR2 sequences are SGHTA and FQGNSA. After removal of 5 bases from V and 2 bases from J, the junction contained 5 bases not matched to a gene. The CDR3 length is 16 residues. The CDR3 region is CASSRLAGGNTDTQYF. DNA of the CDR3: TGTGCCAGCAGCCGCCTAGCGGGGGGGAACACAGATACGCAGTATTTT.

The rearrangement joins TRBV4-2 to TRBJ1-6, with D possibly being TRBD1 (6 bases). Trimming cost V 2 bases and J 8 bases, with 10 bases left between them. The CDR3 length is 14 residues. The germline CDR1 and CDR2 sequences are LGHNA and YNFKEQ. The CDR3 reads CASSQLYRDSPLHF. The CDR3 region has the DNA TGTGCCAGCAGCCAACTCTACAGGGATTCACCCCTCCACTTT.

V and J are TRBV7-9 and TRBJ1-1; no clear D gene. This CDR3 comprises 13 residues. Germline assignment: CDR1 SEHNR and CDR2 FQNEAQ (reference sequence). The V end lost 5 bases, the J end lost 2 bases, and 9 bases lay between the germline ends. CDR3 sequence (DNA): TGTGCCAGCAGCGCCCTGGTAAACACTGAAGCTTTCTTT. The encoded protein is CASSALVNTEAFF.

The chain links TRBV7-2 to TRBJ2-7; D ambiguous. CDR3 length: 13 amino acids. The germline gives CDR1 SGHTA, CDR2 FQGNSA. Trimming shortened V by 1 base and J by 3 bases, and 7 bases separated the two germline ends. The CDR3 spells CASSLGRFYEQYF. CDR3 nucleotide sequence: TGTGCCAGCAGCTTAGGTCGGTTCTACGAGCAGTACTTC.

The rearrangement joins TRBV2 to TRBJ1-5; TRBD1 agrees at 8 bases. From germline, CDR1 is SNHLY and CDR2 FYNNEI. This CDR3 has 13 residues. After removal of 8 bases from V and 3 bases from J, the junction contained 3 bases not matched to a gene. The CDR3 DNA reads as TGTGCCAGCCTCAGGGGGCCCAATCAGCCCCAGCATTTT. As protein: CASLRGPNQPQHF. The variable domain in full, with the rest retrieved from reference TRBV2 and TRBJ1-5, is EPEVTQTPSHQVTQMGQEVILRCVPISNHLYFYWYRQILGQKVEFLVSFYNNEISEKSEIFDDQFSVERPDGSNFTLKIRSTKLEDSAMYFCASLRGPNQPQHFGDGTRLSIL.

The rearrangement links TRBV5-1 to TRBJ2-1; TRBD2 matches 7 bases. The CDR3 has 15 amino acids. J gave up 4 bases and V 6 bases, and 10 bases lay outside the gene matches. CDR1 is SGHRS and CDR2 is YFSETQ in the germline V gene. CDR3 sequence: CASTDDQRGYNEQFF. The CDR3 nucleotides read TGCGCCAGCACTGACGACCAGCGGGGATACAATGAGCAGTTCTTC.

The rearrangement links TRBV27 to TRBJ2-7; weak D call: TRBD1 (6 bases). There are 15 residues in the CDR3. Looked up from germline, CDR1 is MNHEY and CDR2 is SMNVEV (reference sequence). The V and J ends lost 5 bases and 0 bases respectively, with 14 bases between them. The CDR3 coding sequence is TGTGCCAGCAGTGTAAACAGGGCTAGCTCCTACGAGCAGTACTTC. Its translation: CASSVNRASSYEQYF.

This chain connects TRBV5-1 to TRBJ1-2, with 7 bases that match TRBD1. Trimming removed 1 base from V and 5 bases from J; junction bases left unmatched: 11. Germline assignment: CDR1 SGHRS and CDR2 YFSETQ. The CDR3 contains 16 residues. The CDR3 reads CASSLFGQGEYYGYTF. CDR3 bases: TGCGCCAGCAGCTTGTTCGGGCAGGGGGAATATTATGGCTACACCTTC. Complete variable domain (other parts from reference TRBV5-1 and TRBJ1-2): KAGVTQTPRYLIKTRGQQVTLSCSPISGHRSVSWYQQTPGQGLQFLFEYFSETQRNKGNFPGRFSGRQFSNSRSEMNVSTLELGDSALYLCASSLFGQGEYYGYTFGSGTRLTVV.

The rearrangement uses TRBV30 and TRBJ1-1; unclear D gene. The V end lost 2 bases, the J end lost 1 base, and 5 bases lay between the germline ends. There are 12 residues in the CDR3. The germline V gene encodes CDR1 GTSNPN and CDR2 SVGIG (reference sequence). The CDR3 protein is CAWSRENTEAFF. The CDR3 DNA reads TGTGCCTGGAGTAGGGAGAACACTGAAGCTTTCTTT.